The rows below give T cell receptor beta chains drawn from one sample of a study of siplizumab effects on memory and regulatory T cells. The repertoire was sequenced with immunoSEQ multiplex PCR; TCRdb's copy has only in-frame clones and lacks some. Of tens of thousands of clones listed, approximately 82% are singletons. Source material: memory CD4+ T cells sorted from blood. These receptors all stem from a human donor in good health. The conserved cysteine and the conserved F or W are not part of the CDR3 here. Not all rows give a size; the values are once, few, many and, for expanded clones, a class.

j_call	v_call	clone_size	cdr3_aa
TRBJ1-4	TRBV25-1	-	ASSATVLNEKLF
TRBJ2-1	TRBV7-2	-	ASSLVKLNEQF
TRBJ2-7	TRBV5-1	few	ASSLETAEQY
TRBJ1-5	TRBV29-1	-	SVKDSLNQPQH
TRBJ2-1	TRBV7-9	-	ASSRLAGGINEQF
TRBJ1-5	TRBV5-1	-	ASSFGTSNQPQH
TRBJ2-5	TRBV19	once	ASSIFGSGGQETQY
TRBJ2-2	TRBV10-3	-	AIRDRVLDTGELF
TRBJ2-5	TRBV18	-	ASSSEETQY
TRBJ2-1	TRBV10-1	-	ASSPRRDRPGLALWNEQF
TRBJ2-3	TRBV19	once	ASRAPPGTQKSTDTQY
TRBJ2-3	TRBV7-9	-	ASSLALGAADTQY
TRBJ2-3	TRBV4-1	-	ASSYRPTAGTDTQY
TRBJ1-1	TRBV5-5	once	ASSTTPRGGLNTEAF
TRBJ2-7	TRBV6-5	-	ASSYVRGGYEQY
TRBJ2-2	TRBV6-5	few	ASRLRGGELF
TRBJ2-1	TRBV5-1	-	ASSPTLLAGVYNEQF
TRBJ2-5	TRBV5-5	-	ASSSGGQGPQETQY
TRBJ2-3	TRBV11-2	-	ASSPVLAVTDTQY
TRBJ2-3	TRBV13	-	ASSFRGPSTDTQY
TRBJ1-4	TRBV19	-	ASSILATNEKLF
TRBJ1-2	TRBV6-1	-	ASIPGQGFGYT
TRBJ1-2	TRBV5-1	few	ASSGDRAFYGYT
TRBJ1-2	TRBV5-1	few	ASSLVGGENYGYT
-	TRBV19	-	ASNQGSRGHEQY
TRBJ1-2	TRBV4-1	-	ASSQVNRPRTDPNYGYT
TRBJ2-1	TRBV15	-	ATSRDRFEQF
TRBJ2-2	TRBV4-2	-	ASSQKTGVAGELF
TRBJ2-1	TRBV7-2	-	ASTPGQGSYNEQF
TRBJ2-3	TRBV30	-	AWGRGQASTDTQY
TRBJ2-3	TRBV7-9	once	ASIIGPGTGTDTQY
TRBJ2-5	TRBV6-4	-	ASSDAPGVRTTGEETQY
TRBJ1-2	TRBV6-1	-	ASIPRDRGRIGYT
TRBJ2-1	TRBV10-3	-	AISESFNEQF
TRBJ1-5	TRBV7-8	few	ASSFGDQPQH
TRBJ1-2	TRBV10-3	-	AISPGLSMYGYT
TRBJ2-1	TRBV6-6	-	ASSLYLGKSYNEQF
TRBJ2-5	TRBV7-7	-	ASSVSGGGQETQY
TRBJ1-6	TRBV14	-	ASSHRDSYNSPLH
TRBJ2-3	TRBV5-4	-	ASSERLGGGTDTQY
TRBJ2-6	TRBV19	-	ASTEVTGAGANVLT
TRBJ1-5	TRBV29-1	few	SAQGGSHQPQH
TRBJ2-6	TRBV6-1	-	ASSGPRTTSGANVLT
TRBJ2-3	TRBV20-1	-	SATRTDTQY
TRBJ1-1	TRBV6-5	-	ASSYEGTRTEAF
TRBJ2-5	TRBV15	-	ATSRVAGGPETQY
TRBJ1-5	TRBV5-5	-	ASSFAGRDQPQH
TRBJ1-1	TRBV19	-	ASKIQGLNTEAF
TRBJ2-1	TRBV7-2	-	ASSSSSTAGRHNEQF
TRBJ1-2	TRBV6-1	-	AGGTGVNYGYT
TRBJ2-1	TRBV27	-	ASSSRLGQGAINEQF
TRBJ2-1	TRBV5-1	-	ASNSVPGLAGNEQF